This TCR beta chain was sequenced for a study of blood T cell repertoires in COVID-19. The protocol was immunoSEQ multiplex PCR, while the TCRdb copy is restricted to in-frame clones and leaves out a portion. This table holds under 80,000 clones, approximately 87% found once. This clone was found once. Trimming removed 6 bases from V and 5 bases from J; junction bases left unmatched: 11. CDR1 and CDR2 from the germline V gene are SGHDT and YYEEEE. This CDR3 is built from 15 residues. This clonotype was sampled from an older man in a cohort sampled during active COVID-19. Material: peripheral blood. The gene calls are TRBV5-6 and TRBJ2-3; 8 bases match TRBD2. CDR3 bases: TGTGCCAGCACTACAGGGACGGGGGGGCGAGATACGCAGTATTTT. It specifies CASTTGTGGRDTQYF. Full variable domain (remainder filled in from reference TRBV5-6 and TRBJ2-3): DAGVTQSPTHLIKTRGQQVTLRCSPKSGHDTVSWYQQALGQGPQFIFQYYEEEERQRGNFPDRFSGHQFPNYSSELNVNALLLGDSALYLCASTTGTGGRDTQYFGPGTRLTVL.